These T cell receptor beta chains were read from a single sample in a study of radiotherapy plus CTLA-4 blockade in lung cancer. Method: immunoSEQ multiplex PCR; TCRdb's copy keeps in-frame clones and lacks some. The sample contains 55,000 to 80,000 clones, approximately 78% of which appear only once. The sequenced sample was peripheral blood, obtained from a patient treated with radiotherapy plus ipilimumab. The receptor set was obtained from a human donor with non-small cell lung cancer who had a complete response to radiotherapy plus ipilimumab. Both conserved end residues are part of each CDR3. A D gene is named only where the DNA matches it firmly. A clone size is listed for some rows: how often the clone was seen (once, few, many), or a class if it is expanded.

>TRBJ1-4|.|TRBV7-6|.
TGTGCCAGCAGCTTTAGGACAGATCGTACTAATGAAAAACTGTTTTTT
CASSFRTDRTNEKLFF
>TRBJ2-2|.|TRBV30|TRBD2
TGTGCCTGGAGTGTAGAGGGACTAACAGCGACCGGGGAGCTGTTTTTT
CAWSVEGLTATGELFF
>TRBJ2-2|.|TRBV6-6|.
TGTGCCAGCAGTTACACACCAGGGGCCGGGGAGCTGTTTTTT
CASSYTPGAGELFF
>TRBJ2-7|few|TRBV7-8|TRBD2
TGTGCCAGCAGCTTAGTAGGGGGGGACCCGGGACTAGCCGCGTACGAGCAGTACTTC
CASSLVGGDPGLAAYEQYF
>TRBJ1-1|.|TRBV27|.
TGTGCCAGCCCGACAGGACTCACGAACACTGAAGCTTTCTTT
CASPTGLTNTEAFF
>TRBJ1-2|.|TRBV2|TRBD1
TGTGCCAGCAGTGGACAGGGGGCTAACTATGGCTACACCTTC
CASSGQGANYGYTF
>TRBJ2-2|few|TRBV4-1|TRBD2
TGCGCCAGCAGCCCCCAACTAGCGGGAGTGAACACCGGGGAGCTGTTTTTT
CASSPQLAGVNTGELFF
>TRBJ1-2|.|TRBV4-3|.
TGCGCCAGCAGCCAAGTGGAGGACAGCCCTAATTATTCATTC
CASSQVEDSPNYSF
>TRBJ2-1|.|TRBV9|TRBD2
TGTGCCAGCAGCTCCACTAGCGGGAGGGTCAATGAGCAGTTCTTC
CASSSTSGRVNEQFF
>TRBJ2-3|.|TRBV5-1|TRBD1
TGCGCCAGCAGCACGGGACAGGGAAGGGATACGCAGTATTTT
CASSTGQGRDTQYF
>TRBJ1-3|.|TRBV7-9|.
TGTGCCAGCAGCTTTCCCCTCTCTGGAAACACCATATATTTT
CASSFPLSGNTIYF
>TRBJ2-7|.|TRBV11-2|.
TGTGCCAGCAGCCCCCTTCGGGGAGGCTACGAGCAGTACTTC
CASSPLRGGYEQYF
>TRBJ1-2|.|TRBV4-1|TRBD1
TGCGCCAGCAGCCAAGGACAGGGGCCGACCTATGGCTACACCTTC
CASSQGQGPTYGYTF
>TRBJ2-3|.|TRBV6-5|.
TGTGCCAGCAGTTACCTCGGGGTTCCGGATACGCAGTATTTT
CASSYLGVPDTQYF
>TRBJ2-1|.|TRBV2|.
TGTGCCAGCAGTGAAGAAGTAGCGACCCCCTACAATGGGCAGTTCTTC
CASSEEVATPYNGQFF
>TRBJ2-3|.|TRBV2|.
TGTGCCAGCAGCGATACGGGAGAGGCAGATACGCAGTATTTT
CASSDTGEADTQYF
>TRBJ2-3|.|TRBV6-5|TRBD1
TGTGCCAGCAGTTCCGGACAGGGGGCTGGCACAGATACGCAGTATTTT
CASSSGQGAGTDTQYF
>TRBJ2-1|.|TRBV10-2|.
TGCGCCAGCAGTGGGCCGGGCCTTGGGGACAATGAGCAGTTCTTC
CASSGPGLGDNEQFF
>TRBJ2-4|.|TRBV10-1|.
TGCGCCAGCAATTCCCCCCGCTACGCCAAAAACATTCAGTACTTC
CASNSPRYAKNIQYF
>TRBJ2-2|.|TRBV7-2|.
TGTGCCAGCAGCTTAATGTCCGGGAACGGGGAGCTGTTTTTT
CASSLMSGNGELFF
>TRBJ2-1|.|TRBV15|TRBD1
TGTGCCACCAGACCGGGACAGTTATACAATGAGCAGTTCTTC
CATRPGQLYNEQFF
>TRBJ2-7|.|TRBV6-6|.
TGTGCCAGCACCCAAACCGGCAGCCGGGGGCCCCTCGAGCAGTACTTC
CASTQTGSRGPLEQYF
>TRBJ2-1|.|TRBV5-1|TRBD1
TGCGCCAGCAGCTCCGGGACAGGGGTTGGCAGTGAGCAGTTCTTC
CASSSGTGVGSEQFF
>TRBJ2-3|.|TRBV4-3|.
TGCGCCAGCAGCCAGTTCGGAGGTTCGGCGCAGTATTTT
CASSQFGGSAQYF
>TRBJ2-3|once|TRBV28|TRBD1
TGTGCCAGCAGCCAGGGGGCTCAGACGCAGTATTTT
CASSQGAQTQYF
>TRBJ2-4|.|TRBV7-9|.
TGTGCCAGCAGCGGATTTCCCGGACGGACGGTTAAAAACATTCAGTACTTC
CASSGFPGRTVKNIQYF
>TRBJ1-3|.|TRBV28|.
TGTGCCAGCAGTTGGGGGGGAGGCGGAAACACCATATATTTT
CASSWGGGGNTIYF
>TRBJ2-2|.|TRBV9|.
TGTGCCAGCAGCGTTTGGACCGGAACCGGGGAGCTGTTTTTT
CASSVWTGTGELFF
>TRBJ2-6|.|TRBV19|TRBD1
TGTGCCAGTAGTACCGGGACAGGGCGTTGGACAGACAACTCTGGGGCCAACGTCCTGACTTTC
CASSTGTGRWTDNSGANVLTF
>TRBJ2-3|.|TRBV4-3|.
TGCGCCAGCAGCCAAGAAAGGGTCCCGACAGATACGCAGTATTTT
CASSQERVPTDTQYF
>TRBJ2-7|.|TRBV10-3|TRBD2
TGTGCCATCGAGGATAGCGGGGCCTACGAGCAGTACTTC
CAIEDSGAYEQYF
>TRBJ2-1|.|TRBV14|.
TGTGCCAGCAGCCAAGGGTTAAGCGTGGTCAACAATGAGCAGTTCTTC
CASSQGLSVVNNEQFF
>TRBJ1-2|.|TRBV29-1|TRBD1
TGCAGCGTTGAAGATCCGACAGGGCACTATGGCTACACCTTC
CSVEDPTGHYGYTF
>TRBJ1-2|.|TRBV6-1|.
TGTGCCAGCAGTGAAAGCTGGGGCGCGGATGGCTACACCTTC
CASSESWGADGYTF
>TRBJ2-1|.|TRBV30|.
TGTGCCTGGCGCCCCCTTGAACAACCCTACAATGAGCAGTTCTTC
CAWRPLEQPYNEQFF
>TRBJ2-5|.|TRBV11-2|.
TGTGCCAGCAGCTCCCGACTTTCCAGCGGTGAAGAGACCCAGTACTTC
CASSSRLSSGEETQYF
>TRBJ2-5|.|TRBV7-9|TRBD2
TGTGCCAGCAGCTTAGGCCTCCTAGCGGGGGGGCAAGAGACCCAGTACTTC
CASSLGLLAGGQETQYF
>TRBJ2-3|.|TRBV5-6|.
TGTGCCAGCAGCTTGCGGGTTTGGGGGACAGATACGCAGTATTTT
CASSLRVWGTDTQYF
>TRBJ2-3|.|TRBV29-1|.
TGCAGCGTTGGGATACAGGGCCGGGATACGCAGTATTTT
CSVGIQGRDTQYF
>TRBJ1-5|once|TRBV7-9|.
TGTGCCAGCAGCTTAGACAGGGCCCGGCAGCCCCAGCATTTT
CASSLDRARQPQHF